Included here is one T cell receptor beta chain sequence, with context. This sample was included in a study of response to subunit inactivated influenza vaccine. MiXCR, applied by TCRdb to the RT-PCR reads, yields one record per CDR3 protein. The sample has 500,000 to 600,000 distinct CDR3 sequences, 10% to 12% seen once. The same data also contributed to another study, on T cells expressing NK-cell markers. That source adds: It was by 5'RACE template switching with UMIs that TCR beta cDNA was made.

This TCR was recovered from a man aged 50-59 years who received an inactivated influenza vaccine. Source: PBMCs from blood, taken on the day of vaccination.

CDR3 nucleotide sequence: TGCAGTGCTAGAGCCGGGCAGGGTTTCTATGGCTACACCTTC. This translates into CSARAGQGFYGYTF. The chain is built from TRBV20-1 and TRBJ1-2; possibly TRBD1 for D (5 bases). Deletions cut 1 base from V and 4 bases from J, with 13 bases between. Per the germline V gene, CDR1 is DFQATT and CDR2 is SNEGSKA (reference sequence). The CDR3 totals 14 residues.